The next 18 T cell receptor beta chains were all read from a single sample in a study of T cell repertoires in cytomegalovirus infection. MiXCR, run by TCRdb on the reads, gives a single entry per CDR3 protein. The sample shows around 530,000 distinct CDR3 sequences, about 17% of them seen only once. The specimen sequenced was CD8+ T cells from PBMCs. These receptors came from a human donor in good health (CMV status not recorded). Some clones in this sample may be carry-over from other donors' samples.

The table lists this clonotype with many counts. The gene calls are TRBV24-1 and TRBJ2-3; 8 bases are shared with TRBD2. This CDR3 has 17 residues. Trimming cost V 2 bases and J 6 bases; bases outside gene matches: 12. Germline V gene sequence: CDR1 KGHDR, CDR2 SFDVKD. The CDR3 region has the DNA TGTGCCACCAGTGATTCGGGGACTAGAGCGGGACGCGATACGCAGTATTTT. Translation gives CATSDSGTRAGRDTQYF.

This clonotype was counted a few times. The J gene is TRBJ2-5, the V gene TRBV27; 11 bases agree with TRBD2. The CDR3 has 17 residues. V trimming: 6 bases; J trimming: 1 base; junction bases outside the gene matches: 10. Germline V lookup: CDR1 MNHEY, CDR2 SMNVEV (reference sequence). The CDR3 sequence is CASSPYSGRGAQETQYF. The DNA for the CDR3 is TGTGCCAGCAGCCCTTATAGCGGGAGGGGGGCCCAAGAGACCCAGTACTTC.

At least ten counts were recorded for this clonotype. The chain combines TRBV12-3 or TRBV12-4 with TRBJ2-1; D remains ambiguous. Trimming left V 5 bases short and J 8 bases short, with 4 bases between. This CDR3 is built from 10 residues. CDR3 in DNA: TGTGCCAGCAGTCTTCATGAGCAGTTCTTC. It translates to CASSLHEQFF.

This clonotype has a handful of counts. The chain is built from TRBV20-1 and TRBJ2-2; 7 bases are shared with TRBD2. With 5 bases clipped from V and 1 base from J, the junction kept 7 bases outside the gene matches. The germline V gene has CDR1 DFQATT and CDR2 SNEGSKA (reference sequence). This CDR3 spans 15 amino acids. CDR3 region: CSAPWASGNTGELFF. As DNA, the CDR3 is TGCAGTGCTCCCTGGGCTAGCGGGAACACCGGGGAGCTGTTTTTT.

This clonotype was recorded many times. The genes are TRBV19 and TRBJ1-2; D gene uncertain. CDR3 length equals 12 residues. Trimming removed 10 bases at V and 1 base at J, with 10 bases between. CDR1 and CDR2 (germline): LNHDA, SQIVND (reference sequence). The CDR3 here is CATHGVNYGYTF. The CDR3, as DNA: TGTGCCACTCACGGAGTTAACTATGGCTACACCTTC.

This clonotype has at least ten counts. This chain connects TRBV7-9 to TRBJ2-3; D is unclear. The CDR3 extends over 16 amino acids. V was cut by 0 bases and J by 3 bases, with 13 bases left in between. In germline, CDR1 is SEHNR, CDR2 FQNEAQ (reference sequence). CDR3 nucleotide sequence: TGTGCCAGCAGCTTAGCCAAGCGAACCCTAACAGATACGCAGTATTTT. Its protein is CASSLAKRTLTDTQYF.

The sample holds a few counts of this clonotype. V gene TRBV28 combines with J gene TRBJ2-5, with D possibly TRBD1 on 6 matching bases. The CDR3 extends over 15 amino acids. The germline V and J ends were trimmed by 3 bases and 3 bases, with 14 bases remaining between them. Per the germline V gene, CDR1 is MDHEN and CDR2 is SYDVKM. CDR3 amino acids: CASSFILGTKETQYF. The CDR3, as DNA: TGTGCCAGCAGTTTTATTTTGGGGACAAAAGAGACCCAGTACTTC.

This clonotype was seen ten or more times. This chain joins TRBV4-2 and TRBJ2-7, with D tentatively TRBD2 (6 bases). The V end was cut by 0 bases, the J end by 2 bases, with 17 bases between. The V gene's germline CDR1 is LGHNA and CDR2 YNFKEQ. The CDR3 loop spans 17 amino acids. The CDR3 nucleotides are TGTGCCAGCAGCCAAGATCTAGGGCCTTGGGAGGCCTACGAGCAGTACTTC. Protein product: CASSQDLGPWEAYEQYF.

This clonotype came up many times. The chain carries TRBV6-5 and TRBJ2-3, with D possibly TRBD2 on 6 matching bases. Germline V CDR1 and CDR2: MNHEY, SVGAGI. CDR3 length equals 15 residues. V was pared by 4 bases and J by 0 bases, with 11 bases between. CDR3 residues: CASSSSTSSTDTQYF. CDR3 sequence (DNA): TGTGCCAGCAGTTCCTCGACTAGTAGCACAGATACGCAGTATTTT.

This clonotype was detected many times. The chain uses TRBV9 and TRBJ1-1, with 8 bases that match TRBD1. The length of the CDR3 is 17 residues. From germline, CDR1 is SGDLS and CDR2 YYNGEE. V lost 0 bases to trimming and J lost 1 base; unmatched junction nucleotides: 8. In nucleotides, the CDR3 is TGTGCCAGCAGCGTAGGTTCCGGACAGGGATCGAACACTGAAGCTTTCTTT. Amino acid sequence: CASSVGSGQGSNTEAFF.

At least ten counts were recorded for this clonotype. This CDR3 is CASLTVAKNIQYF. The CDR3 coding sequence is TGTGCCAGCCTGACTGTAGCCAAAAACATTCAGTACTTC. The gene calls are TRBV28 and TRBJ2-4; no firm D call. This CDR3 region has 13 residues. V was clipped by 8 bases and J by 0 bases, with 8 bases between them. The germline CDR1 and CDR2 sequences are MDHEN and SYDVKM.

The chain joins TRBV9 to TRBJ1-2, with 12 bases matching TRBD1. This CDR3 contains 16 residues. CDR1 and CDR2 from the germline V gene are SGDLS and YYNGEE. V shed 3 bases and J 4 bases; nucleotides not matched to a gene: 7. CDR3 in DNA: TGTGCCAGCAGCGCTTTCGGGACAGGGGGCGGCTATGGCTACACCTTC. Protein sequence: CASSAFGTGGGYGYTF.

This clonotype was counted at least ten times. The chain joins TRBV5-6 to TRBJ2-2; D is possibly TRBD2 (5 bases). The CDR3 covers 13 residues. Germline values: CDR1 SGHDT, CDR2 YYEEEE. Trimming took 0 bases from V and 7 from J, leaving 7 bases between them. CDR3 loop: CASSLGTVGELFF. In nucleotides, the CDR3 is TGTGCCAGCAGCTTGGGGACTGTCGGGGAGCTGTTTTTT. Combining the CDR3 with reference TRBV5-6 and TRBJ2-2 gives the whole variable domain DAGVTQSPTHLIKTRGQQVTLRCSPKSGHDTVSWYQQALGQGPQFIFQYYEEEERQRGNFPDRFSGHQFPNYSSELNVNALLLGDSALYLCASSLGTVGELFFGEGSRLTVL.

Notes on this clonotype: A read error is possible here, since a much larger clone lies one base away. The V and J genes are TRBV6-5 and TRBJ2-1, with 15 bases identical to TRBD2. The germline V gene has CDR1 MNHEY and CDR2 SVGAGI. The CDR3 covers 15 residues. V trimming: 5 bases; J trimming: 10 bases; junction bases outside the gene matches: 6. The CDR3 sequence is CASSRTSGRAKEQFF. CDR3 bases: TGTGCCAGCAGTCGGACTAGCGGGAGGGCCAAAGAGCAGTTCTTC.

At least ten counts were recorded for this clonotype. This chain joins TRBV7-2 and TRBJ1-4; 8 nucleotides agree with TRBD1. The germline V gene encodes CDR1 SGHTA and CDR2 FQGNSA. V trimming: 4 bases; J trimming: 5 bases; junction bases outside the gene matches: 9. The CDR3 length is 16 residues. The CDR3 spells CASSYRTGTGNEKLFF. The DNA of the CDR3 is TGTGCCAGCAGCTACCGAACCGGGACAGGAAATGAAAAACTGTTTTTT.

This clonotype has just a few counts. The chain employs TRBV6-4 and TRBJ2-1; 7 positions agree with TRBD2. Trimming at V came to 8 bases and at J to 2 bases, leaving 6 bases not matched to a gene. The CDR3 spans 14 residues. CDR1 and CDR2 from the germline V gene are MRHNA and SNTAGT. CDR3 region: CASAGGGAYNEQFF. For the CDR3, the DNA is TGTGCCAGCGCGGGCGGGGGAGCCTACAATGAGCAGTTCTTC.

This clonotype was observed a handful of times. The chain employs TRBV6-5 and TRBJ2-7; maybe TRBD2 (6 bases). Germline CDR1 and CDR2: MNHEY and SVGAGI. The CDR3 loop spans 14 amino acids. The germline V and J ends were trimmed by 2 bases and 4 bases, with 12 bases remaining between them. The CDR3 loop reads CASSYAEGRYEQYF. CDR3 DNA sequence: TGTGCCAGCAGTTACGCGGAGGGCCGTTACGAGCAGTACTTC.

This clonotype was seen many times. V gene TRBV7-8 combines with J gene TRBJ2-3; no clear D. Deletions cut 6 bases from V and 0 bases from J, with 16 bases between. This CDR3 contains 16 residues. The germline CDR1 and CDR2 sequences are SGHVS and FQNEAQ. In DNA, the CDR3 is TGTGCCAGCAGTTCTTTCGGTGCGGATAGCACAGATACGCAGTATTTT. It encodes CASSSFGADSTDTQYF.